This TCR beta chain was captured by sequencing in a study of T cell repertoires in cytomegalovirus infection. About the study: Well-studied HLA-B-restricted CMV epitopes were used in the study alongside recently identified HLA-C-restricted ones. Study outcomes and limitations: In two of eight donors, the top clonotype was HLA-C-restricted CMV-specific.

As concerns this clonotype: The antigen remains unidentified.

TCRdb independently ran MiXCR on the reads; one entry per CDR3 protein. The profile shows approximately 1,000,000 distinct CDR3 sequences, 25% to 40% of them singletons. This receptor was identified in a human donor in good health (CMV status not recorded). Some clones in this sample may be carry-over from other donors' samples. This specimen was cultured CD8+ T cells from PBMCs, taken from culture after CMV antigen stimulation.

CDR3 nucleotide sequence: TGTGCCAGCAGTTATGTCGATTCTAGCGGGTTAGAAGGGACCCAGTACTTC. The encoded protein is CASSYVDSSGLEGTQYF. V gene TRBV6-5 combines with J gene TRBJ2-5, with 8 bases aligning to TRBD2. Trimming removed 3 bases from V and 7 bases from J; junction bases left unmatched: 16. Germline CDR1 MNHEY, CDR2 SVGAGI. This CDR3 spans 17 amino acids.